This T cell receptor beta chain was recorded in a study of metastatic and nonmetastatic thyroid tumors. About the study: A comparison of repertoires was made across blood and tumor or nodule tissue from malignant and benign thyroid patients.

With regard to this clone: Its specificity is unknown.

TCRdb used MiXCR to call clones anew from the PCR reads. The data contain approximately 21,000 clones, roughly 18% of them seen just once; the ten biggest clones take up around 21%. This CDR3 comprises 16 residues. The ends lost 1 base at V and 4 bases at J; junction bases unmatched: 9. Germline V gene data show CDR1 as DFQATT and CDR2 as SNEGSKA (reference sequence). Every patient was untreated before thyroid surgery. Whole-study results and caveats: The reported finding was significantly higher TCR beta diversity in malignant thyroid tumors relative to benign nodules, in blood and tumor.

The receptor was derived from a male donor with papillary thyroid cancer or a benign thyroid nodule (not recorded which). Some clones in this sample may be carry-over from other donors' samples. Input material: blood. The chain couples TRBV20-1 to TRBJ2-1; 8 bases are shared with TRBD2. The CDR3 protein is CSARASIAGLYNEQFF. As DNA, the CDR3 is TGCAGTGCTAGAGCAAGTATAGCGGGATTATACAATGAGCAGTTCTTC.